This T cell receptor beta chain derives from a study of T cells in Graves' hyperthyroidism and ophthalmopathy. Study in general: Upon initial diagnosis and before any treatment, peripheral blood was collected.

Study conclusions and caveats: Model output signaled ophthalmopathy a median roughly 6.1 months ahead of onset.

Per germline, CDR1 LNHDA and CDR2 SQIVND (reference sequence). The CDR3 sequence is 17 residues long. The V gene lost 3 bases and the J gene lost 3 bases, with 18 bases spanning the gap. Hyperthyroidism had been newly diagnosed in patients aged 18 to 65, and its duration was under 2 months. Pregnant or lactating patients were excluded, as were those with uncontrolled infection or other autoimmune disease. As concerns this clonotype: Its antigen is still unknown.

The TCR beta CDR3 regions underwent amplification using RNA transcripts as the source. A set of HTBI primers served as the primers for a first-round RT-PCR of the TCR CDR3. TCRdb fed the multiplex PCR reads into MiXCR, producing one record per CDR3 protein. Of about 300,000 distinct CDR3 sequences in the sample, approximately 13% are singletons; the top ten hold roughly 8.2%. The sequence was obtained from a woman aged 40 to 50 with Graves' hyperthyroidism. This sequence joins TRBV19 and TRBJ1-5; TRBD1 is a possible D gene (6 bases). Sequencing was performed on blood. The CDR3 protein is CASSMGGGRTVNQPQHF. The CDR3 coding sequence is TGTGCCAGTAGTATGGGGGGGGGGCGGACGGTCAATCAGCCCCAGCATTTT. The full variable domain, its missing parts supplied by reference TRBV19 and TRBJ1-5, is DGGITQSPKYLFRKEGQNVTLSCEQNLNHDAMYWYRQDPGQGLRLIYYSQIVNDFQKGDIAEGYSVSREKKESFPLTVTSAQKNPTAFYLCASSMGGGRTVNQPQHFGDGTRLSIL.